The 3 T cell receptor beta chains below all came from one sample that was sequenced in a study of CD8+ T cells in alopecia areata. As the sequencing template, cDNA was produced by extracting RNA and reverse transcribing it. The table came from immunoSEQ multiplex PCR; TCRdb's copy has only in-frame clones and leaves some out. The sample yields approximately 300,000 clones, without any singletons. Sorting of pooled cutaneous lymph node cells used CD4, CD8alpha, NKG2D, NKG2ACE and other markers. Material: CD4+ T cells sorted from a lymph node. These receptors were collected from a C3H/HeJ mouse with alopecia areata. MHC haplotype of the strain: H2-k.

Concerning this clone itself: Mouse germline and gene names are used. Read coverage stops 4 residues before the CDR3 terminus; the germline J gene supplies the remainder. At the DNA level, this CDR3 is encoded by other sequences in the same sample as well. This chain joins TRBV19 and TRBJ2-7, with a weak D call TRBD2 (6 bases). Germline CDR1 reads FNHDT; CDR2 reads SITEND (reference sequence). The CDR3 has 12 amino acids. Trimming removed 5 bases at V and 3 bases at J, with 9 bases between. The CDR3 region is CASRRDFYEQYF. The sequenced CDR3 bases are TGTGCCAGCAGGCGGGACTTCTAT.

This clone was seen at least ten times. The gene names given are mouse names. With the read ending 4 residues before the CDR3 end, the germline J gene is used to fill in that end. V and J are TRBV14 and TRBJ2-2, with 7 bases identical to TRBD1. The length of the CDR3 is 14 residues. The J segment lost 4 bases and the V segment lost 5 bases, leaving 5 bases of the junction unmatched. CDR1 and CDR2 from the germline V gene are SGHDT and FRDEAV. CDR3 sequence: CASRPGQATGQLYF. CDR3 bases read: TGTGCCAGCAGGCCCGGACAGGCCACCGGG.

Details on this clone: The genes are named according to mouse. The read ends 4 residues shy of where the CDR3 ends; the end is completed using the germline J gene. Distinct nucleotide sequences in the sample also encode this CDR3. The chain recombines TRBV19 with TRBJ2-7; 9 bases are a match to TRBD1. The CDR3 contains 13 residues. Trimming took 3 bases from V and 3 from J; bases not matched to a gene: 1. In germline, CDR1 is FNHDT, CDR2 SITEND (reference sequence). CDR3 sequence reads: CASSTGQGYEQYF. The CDR3 bases that were read are TGTGCCAGCAGTACGGGACAGGGCTAT.